What follows are 32 T cell receptor beta chains derived from one specimen sequenced in a study of neurological immune-mediated disorders. Time point reported: longitudinal time-point 2. TCRdb analysed the 5' RACE reads with MiXCR anew, one entry per CDR3 protein. The data contain under 50,000 distinct CDR3 sequences, around 13% of them seen just once; the ten biggest clones take up less than 5.5%. The sequenced material came from PBMCs. The receptors come from a male donor with HTLV-1-associated myelopathy (HAM/TSP).

This clonotype was observed a single time. V and J are TRBV30 and TRBJ2-4, with TRBD1 matching 11 bases. J lost 14 bases, V lost 1 base, and 4 bases had no gene match. The CDR3 runs to 12 residues. CDR1 and CDR2 from the germline V gene are GTSNPN and SVGIG (reference sequence). The CDR3 here is CAWSDRDRGEYF. The DNA of the CDR3 is TGTGCCTGGAGTGACCGGGACAGGGGGGAGTACTTC. Variable domain in full (rest from reference TRBV30 and TRBJ2-4): SQTIHQWPATLVQPVGSPLSLECTVEGTSNPNLYWYRQAAGRGLQLLFYSVGIGQISSEVPQNLSASRPQDRQFILSSKKLLLSDSGFYLCAWSDRDRGEYFGAGTRLSVL.

This clonotype was detected many times. V is TRBV5-1 and J is TRBJ2-7; TRBD2 matches 9 bases. The CDR3 has 15 residues. CDR1 is SGHRS, CDR2 YFSETQ, per germline. The ends lost 4 bases at V and 1 base at J; junction bases unmatched: 6. CDR3 coding DNA: TGCGCCAGCAGCCCCTTAGCGGGGGCGTCCTACGAGCAGTACTTC. Protein product: CASSPLAGASYEQYF. Together with reference TRBV5-1 and TRBJ2-7, the CDR3 gives the full variable domain: KAGVTQTPRYLIKTRGQQVTLSCSPISGHRSVSWYQQTPGQGLQFLFEYFSETQRNKGNFPGRFSGRQFSNSRSEMNVSTLELGDSALYLCASSPLAGASYEQYFGPGTRLTVT.

This clonotype was detected ten times or more. This chain links TRBV20-1 with TRBJ2-1, with 7 bases lining up with TRBD1. V trimming: 3 bases; J trimming: 7 bases; junction bases outside the gene matches: 12. The CDR3 has 15 residues. Germline CDR1 DFQATT, CDR2 SNEGSKA (reference sequence). CDR3 coding DNA: TGCAGTGCTAGTTACCGGGACAGCGGTGAGAATGAGCAGTTCTTC. Translation: CSASYRDSGENEQFF.

Ten or more counts support this clonotype. CDR3 residues: CASSSDGVGYEQYF. In DNA, the CDR3 is TGTGCCAGCAGTTCGGACGGGGTTGGCTACGAGCAGTACTTC. The V gene is TRBV25-1, the J gene TRBJ2-7; the D gene is possibly TRBD2 (5 bases). The germline V and J ends were trimmed by 5 bases and 3 bases, with 14 bases remaining between them. The CDR3 sequence is 14 residues long. Looked up from germline, CDR1 is MGHDK and CDR2 is SYGVNS.

This clonotype was counted at least ten times. This chain uses TRBV12-3 or TRBV12-4 with TRBJ1-5; D might be TRBD1 (6 bases). The CDR3 is 14 amino acids. V was cut by 6 bases and J by 1 base, with 10 bases left in between. The CDR3 sequence: CASRGGGSNQPQHF. As DNA, the CDR3 is TGTGCCAGCAGAGGGGGTGGGAGCAATCAGCCCCAGCATTTT.

This clonotype was seen repeatedly, ten times or more. The CDR3 protein is CASSFAGGVNEQYF. CDR3 coding DNA: TGTGCCAGCAGCTTCGCCGGGGGGGTAAACGAGCAGTACTTC. The rearrangement links TRBV5-6 to TRBJ2-7; 8 bases align to TRBD2. This CDR3 has 14 residues. The V gene end was trimmed by 2 bases and the J gene end by 5 bases; junction bases not matched to a gene: 6. Germline CDR1 and CDR2: SGHDT and YYEEEE.

In its sample, this clonotype was seen many times. The V call is TRBV20-1, the J call TRBJ2-1; 10 nucleotides line up with TRBD2. Trimming took 3 bases from V and 2 from J; bases not matched to a gene: 16. The length of the CDR3 is 19 residues. The V gene's germline CDR1 is DFQATT and CDR2 SNEGSKA (reference sequence). CDR3 DNA sequence: TGCAGTGCTAGTTCCCCTAGCGGGGGACTGGGCATAGCCTACAATGAGCAGTTCTTC. Protein sequence: CSASSPSGGLGIAYNEQFF.

The genes are TRBV6-2 or TRBV6-3 and TRBJ1-1; D is unclear. Per the germline V gene, CDR1 is MNHEY and CDR2 is SVGEGT. V was pared by 6 bases and J by 4 bases, with 12 bases between. This CDR3 is 13 amino acids long. The CDR3 nucleotides read TGTGCCAGCAGCAACCCTTTGGTCACTGAAGCTTTCTTT. Its protein product is CASSNPLVTEAFF.

This clonotype occurred many times. The chain joins TRBV27 to TRBJ2-6, with 7 bases fitting TRBD1. This CDR3 is 16 amino acids long. V lost 0 bases, J lost 2 bases, and 1 base stayed unmatched. Germline CDR1 and CDR2: MNHEY and SMNVEV (reference sequence). The CDR3 nucleotides are TGTGCCAGCAGTTTATCAGGGGGCGCTGGGGCCAACGTCCTGACTTTC. Amino acid sequence: CASSLSGGAGANVLTF.

In its sample, this clonotype was seen many times. The CDR3 DNA reads as TGTGCCAGCAGCTTAGTGAGGACAGGGGATCAGCCCCAGCATTTT. Amino acid sequence: CASSLVRTGDQPQHF. The rearrangement joins TRBV7-2 to TRBJ1-5, with TRBD1 matching over 9 bases. The CDR3 is 15 residues long. Per germline, CDR1 SGHTA and CDR2 FQGNSA. Trimming cost V 1 base and J 5 bases; bases outside gene matches: 3.

This clonotype was seen ten or more times. For the CDR3, the DNA is TGTGCCAGCAGCTTAGGAGTTAACGGGGAGCTGTTTTTT. It translates to CASSLGVNGELFF. The chain couples TRBV7-9 to TRBJ2-2, with D uncertain. Germline values: CDR1 SEHNR, CDR2 FQNEAQ (reference sequence). Trimming cost V 1 base and J 7 bases, with 7 bases left between them. The length of the CDR3 is 13 residues. The variable domain in full, with the rest retrieved from reference TRBV7-9 and TRBJ2-2, is DTGVSQNPRHKITKRGQNVTFRCDPISEHNRLYWYRQTLGQGPEFLTYFQNEAQLEKSRLLSDRFSAERPKGSFSTLEIQRTEQGDSAMYLCASSLGVNGELFFGEGSRLTVL.

This chain connects TRBV28 to TRBJ2-1; 15 bases are a match to TRBD2. This CDR3 is built from 19 residues. Germline V gene lookup returns CDR1 MDHEN and CDR2 SYDVKM. V dropped 2 bases and J dropped 8; count of bases not matched to a gene: 13. The CDR3 spells CASSLGWTSGGAPWDEQFF. As DNA, the CDR3 is TGTGCCAGCAGTTTAGGCTGGACTAGCGGGGGGGCCCCTTGGGATGAGCAGTTCTTC.

This clonotype was detected ten times or more. The V gene is TRBV7-2, the J gene TRBJ1-5; a possible D gene is TRBD1 (6 bases). The length of the CDR3 is 14 residues. Germline CDR1 and CDR2: SGHTA and FQGNSA. V lost 5 bases and J 4 bases, leaving 12 bases between the germline ends. CDR3 nucleotide sequence: TGTGCCAGCAGCCGCGGGACACGTAATCAGCCCCAGCATTTT. This encodes CASSRGTRNQPQHF.

In this sample, this clonotype turned up many times. J is TRBJ2-3 and V is TRBV20-1; 8 bases are shared with TRBD2. Germline assignment: CDR1 DFQATT and CDR2 SNEGSKA (reference sequence). Losses at the gene ends were 2 bases for V and 3 bases for J; bases not matched to a gene: 13. The CDR3 has 17 amino acids. The CDR3 DNA follows: TGCAGTGCTAGAACGGGAGGGGCCGCTCTATCTACAGATACGCAGTATTTT. Translating it yields CSARTGGAALSTDTQYF.

This clonotype has at least ten counts. The chain recombines TRBV6-5 with TRBJ2-5; D is possibly TRBD1 (5 bases). Germline V gene lookup returns CDR1 MNHEY and CDR2 SVGAGI. V lost 4 bases to trimming and J lost 4 bases, with 13 bases between them. The CDR3 runs 14 residues. In DNA, the CDR3 is TGTGCCAGCAGTTCCAGGGCCCTGGGAGAGACCCAGTACTTC. Residues: CASSSRALGETQYF.

The CDR3 is CASSPYNEQFF. The CDR3 nucleotides read TGTGCCAGCAGCCCATACAATGAGCAGTTCTTC. The rearrangement joins TRBV6-2 or TRBV6-3 to TRBJ2-1, with D unclear. There are 11 residues in the CDR3. The V end lost 6 bases, the J end lost 4 bases, and 4 bases lay between the germline ends. Germline loops: CDR1 MNHEY, CDR2 SVGEGT.

This clonotype has at least ten counts. The CDR3 protein is CASSQAFTDTQYF. The DNA for the CDR3 is TGCGCCAGCAGCCAAGCGTTCACAGATACGCAGTATTTT. J is TRBJ2-3 and V is TRBV4-3; D is undetermined. The germline V gene has CDR1 LGHNA and CDR2 YSLEER. This CDR3 is built from 13 residues. V shed 1 base and J shed 2 bases, with 4 bases lying between them.

In its sample, this clonotype was seen many times. The chain recombines TRBV20-1 with TRBJ1-1, with D hard to call. From germline, CDR1 is DFQATT and CDR2 SNEGSKA (reference sequence). The CDR3 length is 13 residues. Trimming left V 1 base short and J 5 bases short, with 11 bases between. The CDR3 reads CSARGFGGTEAFF. The CDR3 nucleotides read TGCAGTGCTAGAGGGTTCGGCGGGACTGAAGCTTTCTTT.

In its sample, this clonotype was seen many times. The chain combines TRBV5-1 with TRBJ2-2, with D perhaps TRBD1 (6 bases). Germline V lookup: CDR1 SGHRS, CDR2 YFSETQ. Trimming removed 1 base at V and 3 bases at J, with 13 bases between. This CDR3 spans 16 amino acids. The CDR3 nucleotides are TGCGCCAGCAGCTTGTTTGGGGACACCTACACCGGGGAGCTGTTTTTT. This translates into CASSLFGDTYTGELFF.

This clonotype was recorded many times. The CDR3 sequence is CSARNTNQPQHF. The CDR3 DNA is TGCAGTGCTAGAAACACCAATCAGCCCCAGCATTTT. The chain employs TRBV20-1 and TRBJ1-5; D remains ambiguous. Germline CDR1 is DFQATT and CDR2 is SNEGSKA (reference sequence). This CDR3 spans 12 amino acids. Trimming cost V 2 bases and J 3 bases, with 5 bases left between them.

Many counts were recorded for this clonotype. DNA for the CDR3: TGCGCCAGCAGCTTTTATACAAACACCGGGGAGCTGTTTTTT. Translated, it gives CASSFYTNTGELFF. This chain connects TRBV5-1 to TRBJ2-2; D is uncertain. There are 14 residues in the CDR3. CDR1 is SGHRS, CDR2 YFSETQ, per germline. V lost 2 bases and J lost 2, with 7 bases in between.

There are many counts of this clonotype. This chain connects TRBV12-3 or TRBV12-4 to TRBJ1-5, with D maybe TRBD1 (5 bases). CDR3 size: 15 residues. Trimming removed 6 bases at V and 3 bases at J, with 15 bases between. The CDR3 DNA sequence: TGTGCCAGCAGCCCCGGGGCAGGTATCAATCAGCCCCAGCATTTT. This translates into CASSPGAGINQPQHF.

This clonotype came up many times. The CDR3 DNA sequence: TGCAGCGTCGCCGCGGACAGGGCCTTCGGGCAGTACTTC. Protein sequence: CSVAADRAFGQYF. The V and J genes are TRBV29-1 and TRBJ2-7, with 8 bases fitting TRBD1. The CDR3 spans 13 residues. Trimming took 6 bases from V and 9 from J; bases not matched to a gene: 13. The germline V gene has CDR1 SQVTM and CDR2 ANQGSEA.

This clonotype appeared many times. The chain uses TRBV9 and TRBJ2-7; D tentatively fits TRBD1 or TRBD2 (5 bases each). The CDR3 contains 13 residues. V shed 0 bases and J shed 3 bases, with 7 bases lying between them. The germline gives CDR1 SGDLS, CDR2 YYNGEE. CDR3 sequence: CASSVGDGYEQYF. CDR3 nucleotides: TGTGCCAGCAGCGTAGGGGACGGCTACGAGCAGTACTTC.

This clonotype was recorded many times. The chain links TRBV12-3 or TRBV12-4 to TRBJ2-3; no firm D call. Trimming removed 2 bases from V and 0 bases from J, with 9 bases in between. There are 15 residues in the CDR3. The CDR3 coding sequence is TGTGCCAGCAGTTTAATTTCTGGGAGCACAGATACGCAGTATTTT. It is translated as CASSLISGSTDTQYF.

This clonotype occurred many times. The V gene is TRBV5-1, the J gene TRBJ2-5; 11 positions agree with TRBD2. Germline CDR1 is SGHRS and CDR2 is YFSETQ. CDR3 length: 15 residues. V lost 4 bases and J lost 5; bases outside the gene matches: 7. The CDR3 nucleotides are TGCGCCAGCAGCGGTGGGACTAGCGGCTGGGAGACCCAGTACTTC. This gives the protein CASSGGTSGWETQYF.

This chain links TRBV7-9 with TRBJ1-1; TRBD1 might be the D (5 bases). This CDR3 has 12 residues. The germline V and J ends were trimmed by 6 bases and 13 bases, with 18 bases remaining between them. The germline CDR1 and CDR2 sequences are SEHNR and FQNEAQ (reference sequence). CDR3 bases: TGTGCCAGCAGTGAGGGGTTGCTGAAAGATTTCTTT. Its protein product is CASSEGLLKDFF.

This clonotype appeared many times. V and J are TRBV7-2 and TRBJ2-7; a weak D match, TRBD1 (5 bases). Per germline, CDR1 SGHTA and CDR2 FQGNSA. This CDR3 spans 17 amino acids. Trimming cost V 3 bases and J 5 bases, with 23 bases left between them. The CDR3 here is CASSFRMTVKGTDEQYF. The CDR3 nucleotides read TGTGCCAGCAGCTTCCGGATGACAGTAAAGGGAACGGACGAGCAGTACTTC.

This clonotype occurred many times. The J gene is TRBJ2-2, the V gene TRBV5-1, with TRBD1 matching over 7 bases. With V trimmed by 3 bases and J by 3 bases, 8 bases remained unmatched. The CDR3 sequence is 16 residues long. Germline V gene data show CDR1 as SGHRS and CDR2 as YFSETQ. CDR3 sequence reads: CASSYTGTDYTGELFF. The CDR3 DNA sequence: TGCGCCAGCAGCTATACCGGGACAGATTACACCGGGGAGCTGTTTTTT.

At least ten counts were recorded for this clonotype. The J gene is TRBJ2-2, the V gene TRBV5-1; either TRBD1 or TRBD2 may supply D (5 bases each). This CDR3 contains 14 residues. CDR1 is SGHRS, CDR2 YFSETQ, per germline. The V end was cut by 4 bases, the J end by 1 base, with 8 bases between. CDR3 sequence: CASSRDQNTGELFF. Written as DNA, the CDR3 is TGCGCCAGCAGCAGGGACCAGAACACCGGGGAGCTGTTTTTT.

The sample holds many counts of this clonotype. The chain combines TRBV20-1 with TRBJ2-2; D might be TRBD1 (6 bases). The CDR3 has 13 residues. V dropped 6 bases and J dropped 5 bases, with 13 bases sitting between them. Germline CDR1 reads DFQATT; CDR2 reads SNEGSKA (reference sequence). The CDR3: CSAEKQGTGELFF. The CDR3, as DNA: TGCAGTGCCGAAAAACAGGGTACCGGGGAGCTGTTTTTT.

The sample holds many counts of this clonotype. The gene calls are TRBV10-3 and TRBJ2-1, with 11 positions matching TRBD2. The CDR3 runs 14 residues. V lost 6 bases and J lost 9; bases outside the gene matches: 7. Per the germline V gene, CDR1 is ENHRY and CDR2 is SYGVKD. The CDR3 sequence is CAISLAGGPGEQFF. The CDR3 DNA sequence: TGTGCCATCAGCCTAGCGGGGGGACCAGGTGAGCAGTTCTTC.